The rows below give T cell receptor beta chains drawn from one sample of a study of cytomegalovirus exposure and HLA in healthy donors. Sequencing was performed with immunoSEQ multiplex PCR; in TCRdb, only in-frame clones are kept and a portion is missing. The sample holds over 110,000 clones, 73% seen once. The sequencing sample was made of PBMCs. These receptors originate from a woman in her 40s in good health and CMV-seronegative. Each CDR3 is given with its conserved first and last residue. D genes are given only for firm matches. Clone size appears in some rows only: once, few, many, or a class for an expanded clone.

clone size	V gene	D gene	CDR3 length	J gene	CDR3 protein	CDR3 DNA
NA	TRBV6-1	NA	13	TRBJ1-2	CASSNRDIAGYTF	TGTGCCAGCAGTAACCGGGACATAGCCGGCTACACCTTC
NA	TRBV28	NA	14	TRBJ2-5	CASSFAGLGATQYF	TGTGCCAGCAGTTTCGCAGGGTTGGGGGCGACCCAGTACTTC
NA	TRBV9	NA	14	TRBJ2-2	CASSVDRGSGELFF	TGTGCCAGCAGCGTAGATCGAGGGTCCGGGGAGCTGTTTTTT
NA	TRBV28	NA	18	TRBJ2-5	CASTPPLVGRGAGETQYF	TGTGCCAGCACCCCCCCTTTGGTGGGCAGGGGAGCAGGAGAGACCCAGTACTTC
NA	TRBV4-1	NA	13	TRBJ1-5	CASSQYKNQPQHF	TGCGCCAGCAGCCAATATAAAAATCAGCCCCAGCATTTT
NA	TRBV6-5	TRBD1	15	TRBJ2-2	CASSQTGGASGELFF	TGTGCCAGCAGTCAGACAGGGGGCGCATCCGGGGAGCTGTTTTTT
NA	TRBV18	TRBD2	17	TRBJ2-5	CASSPRTSGGTQETQYF	TGTGCCAGCTCACCACGGACTAGCGGGGGGACCCAAGAGACCCAGTACTTC
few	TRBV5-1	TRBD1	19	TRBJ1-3	CASSPKGAGRRLDGNTIYF	TGCGCCAGCAGCCCTAAGGGGGCAGGTAGGCGGTTGGATGGAAACACCATATATTTT
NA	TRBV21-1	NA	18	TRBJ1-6	CASSKGQGLLHGGSPLHF	TGTGCCAGCAGCAAAGGACAGGGCCTCCTCCACGGCGGTTCACCCCTCCACTTT
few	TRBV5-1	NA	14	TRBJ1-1	CASSSDYLPTEAFF	TGCGCCAGCAGCTCGGACTACCTACCGACTGAAGCTTTCTTT
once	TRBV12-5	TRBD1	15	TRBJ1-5	CASGAGTGSNQPQHF	TGTGCTAGTGGTGCCGGGACAGGGAGCAATCAGCCCCAGCATTTT
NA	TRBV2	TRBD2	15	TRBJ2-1	CASGGLAGTYNEQFF	TGTGCCAGCGGGGGACTAGCGGGGACCTACAATGAGCAGTTCTTC
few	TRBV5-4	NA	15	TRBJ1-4	CASSFDSAPNEKLFF	TGTGCCAGCAGCTTTGACAGCGCTCCTAATGAAAAACTGTTTTTT
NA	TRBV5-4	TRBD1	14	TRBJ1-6	CASSLGTGNSPLHF	TGTGCCAGCAGCTTGGGGACAGGCAATTCACCCCTCCACTTT